Given below is one T cell receptor beta chain in context. Its antigen remains unidentified. Tregs were sorted as CD4+CD25+CD127-/low cells. Broader study findings: Tumor memory CD4+ T cell TCR gene usage clustered with blood and lymph node memory CD4+ cells and lymph node naive CD4+ cells.

Germline V gene sequence: CDR1 SGHRS, CDR2 YFSETQ. CDR3 length equals 14 residues. V lost 5 bases, J lost 5 bases, and 16 bases lay in between. Semi-nested PCR with Nested Universal Primer A followed constant-region reverse priming of full-length variable regions. TCRdb independently ran MiXCR on the 5' RACE reads; one entry per CDR3 protein. Among 50,000 to 60,000 distinct CDR3 sequences listed, about a fifth were seen once. This clonotype was sampled from a female donor with breast cancer. J is TRBJ1-1 and V is TRBV5-1; no firm D call. Sequencing was performed on tumor-infiltrating Tregs sorted from the breast tumor. The CDR3 region has the DNA TGCGCCAGCAGACCAGGACGGGGAGGAACTGAAGCTTTCTTT. It yields the protein CASRPGRGGTEAFF.